Each of the 30 T cell receptor beta chains below was sequenced from the same sample in a study of shared clonotypes between healthy human individuals. Assay: immunoSEQ multiplex PCR; the TCRdb copy retains only in-frame clones and omits some. This sample yields some 2,000,000 clones, of which roughly 94% are seen a single time; about 1.1% belongs to the top ten. CD45RO-negative, CCR7-selected cells formed the naive CD8 fraction, which excluded terminally differentiated effector memory CD45RA+ cells. The sequenced sample was naive CD8+ T cells sorted from blood. The receptors here all came from a man aged 18-30 years in good health.

The chain has TRBV18 and TRBJ2-7; D is ambiguous. Per germline, CDR1 KGHSH and CDR2 LQKENI. The V end lost 3 bases, the J end lost 0 bases, and 6 bases lay between the germline ends. CDR3 length equals 13 residues. CDR3 loop: CASSPVSSYEQYF. The CDR3 DNA sequence: TGTGCCAGCTCACCGGTGAGCTCCTACGAGCAGTACTTC.

The V and J genes are TRBV4-3 and TRBJ2-1, with TRBD2 identical over 10 bases. The V gene end was trimmed by 4 bases and the J gene end by 5 bases; junction bases not matched to a gene: 5. Germline V gene data show CDR1 as LGHNA and CDR2 as YSLEER. This CDR3 has 15 amino acids. This chain's CDR3 is CASSPWTSGDNEQFF. Written as DNA, the CDR3 is TGCGCCAGCAGCCCTTGGACTAGCGGCGACAATGAGCAGTTCTTC.

For this clone: This CDR3 is also generated by other DNA sequences in the sample. This chain links TRBV7-6 with TRBJ2-5, with 7 bases aligning to TRBD1. Germline CDR1 and CDR2: SGHVS and FNYEAQ. CDR3 length: 14 residues. V lost 1 base to trimming and J lost 2 bases; unmatched junction nucleotides: 1. CDR3 sequence: CASSLGQGQETQYF. In DNA, the CDR3 is TGTGCCAGCAGCTTAGGACAGGGACAAGAGACCCAGTACTTC. The complete variable domain, with remaining parts taken from reference TRBV7-6 and TRBJ2-5, reads GAGVSQSPRYKVTKRGQDVALRCDPISGHVSLYWYRQALGQGPEFLTYFNYEAQQDKSGLPNDRFSAERPEGSISTLTIQRTEQRDSAMYRCASSLGQGQETQYFGPGTRLLVL.

The V gene is TRBV11-2, the J gene TRBJ2-3; D not resolved. The CDR3 has 19 amino acids. Germline loops: CDR1 SGHAT, CDR2 FQNNGV. V was trimmed by 4 bases and J by 1 base, leaving 24 bases between them. The CDR3 reads CASSSLPHIDLGGTDTQYF. The CDR3 DNA is TGTGCCAGCAGCTCTCTCCCTCATATAGACCTAGGTGGCACAGATACGCAGTATTTT.

Comments on this clone: Other DNA sequences in this specimen translate into the identical CDR3. The genes are TRBV5-4 and TRBJ2-7; 10 bases are a match to TRBD1. Unmatched junction bases numbered 1, after V lost 0 bases and J lost 1 base. The length of the CDR3 is 15 residues. The germline gives CDR1 SGHNT, CDR2 YYREEE (reference sequence). CDR3 nucleotides: TGTGCCAGCAGCTTGGGGACAGGGGGATCCTACGAGCAGTACTTC. This gives the protein CASSLGTGGSYEQYF.

The J gene is TRBJ1-5, the V gene TRBV2; 10 positions match TRBD1. The V gene's germline CDR1 is SNHLY and CDR2 FYNNEI. V was pared by 5 bases and J by 0 bases, with 7 bases of the junction left unmatched. CDR3 length equals 17 residues. CDR3 DNA sequence: TGTGCCAGCAGTAGGAGACAGGGGGCTTATAGCAATCAGCCCCAGCATTTT. This codes for CASSRRQGAYSNQPQHF.

The rearrangement uses TRBV4-1 and TRBJ2-5; perhaps TRBD2 as D (6 bases). This CDR3 comprises 10 residues. Deletions cut 2 bases from V and 13 bases from J, with 8 bases between. CDR1 and CDR2 from the germline V gene are MGHRA and YSYEKL. The CDR3 DNA sequence: TGCGCCAGCAGCCAAAGGAGGGGGTACTTC. Translation: CASSQRRGYF.

The chain couples TRBV7-9 to TRBJ2-5, with D possibly being TRBD2 (5 bases). The V end was cut by 1 base, the J end by 5 bases, with 17 bases between. The CDR3 runs to 16 residues. Per germline, CDR1 SEHNR and CDR2 FQNEAQ (reference sequence). The DNA of the CDR3 is TGTGCCAGCAGCTTAGAGGAGGAAGGAGGTTTCGAGACCCAGTACTTC. This translates into CASSLEEEGGFETQYF.

The chain combines TRBV9 with TRBJ2-3, with D unclear. Trimming shortened V by 0 bases and J by 6 bases, and 17 bases separated the two germline ends. This CDR3 has 16 residues. Germline CDR1 reads SGDLS; CDR2 reads YYNGEE. The CDR3 nucleotides read TGTGCCAGCAGCGTAGGGAGTATCTGGTCGGGCGATACGCAGTATTTT. It is translated as CASSVGSIWSGDTQYF.

The chain carries TRBV4-1 and TRBJ2-7; 8 nucleotides align to TRBD2. Germline V gene data show CDR1 as MGHRA and CDR2 as YSYEKL. The CDR3 consists of 15 residues. Germline trimming cut 0 bases from V and 6 bases from J; bases unmatched to any gene: 7. The CDR3 bases are TGCGCCAGCAGCCAAGATGGGGGGACTAGGGGCGAGCAGTACTTC. It encodes CASSQDGGTRGEQYF.

This chain uses TRBV27 with TRBJ2-3, with 10 bases matching TRBD1. The trim removed 5 bases at V and 4 bases at J, leaving 12 bases unmatched. Germline CDR1 and CDR2: MNHEY and SMNVEV (reference sequence). CDR3 length: 17 amino acids. CDR3 in amino acids: CASSPSPGTGVSDTQYF. The CDR3 bases are TGTGCCAGCAGTCCTTCCCCCGGGACAGGGGTTTCAGATACGCAGTATTTT.

V and J are TRBV7-9 and TRBJ1-1, with 7 bases matching TRBD1. Germline-derived CDR1 and CDR2 are SEHNR and FQNEAQ (reference sequence). The CDR3 has 14 amino acids. V trimming: 3 bases; J trimming: 6 bases; junction bases outside the gene matches: 7. Here the CDR3 DNA reads TGTGCCAGCAGCTTGGAGGGGGCTAAATCTGAAGCTTTCTTT. This encodes CASSLEGAKSEAFF.

The rearrangement joins TRBV2 to TRBJ2-1, with D perhaps TRBD1 (6 bases). In germline, CDR1 is SNHLY, CDR2 FYNNEI. The CDR3 sequence is 15 residues long. The ends were cut back, 8 bases at V and 5 bases at J, with 19 bases in the middle. This chain's CDR3 is CASQPIGQLNNEQFF. CDR3 nucleotides: TGTGCCAGCCAACCGATAGGACAGCTTAACAATGAGCAGTTCTTC.

This chain links TRBV10-1 with TRBJ1-4; D call uncertain. Germline values: CDR1 WNHNN, CDR2 SYGVQD (reference sequence). The V end lost 2 bases, the J end lost 8 bases, and 9 bases lay between the germline ends. This CDR3 has 13 residues. CDR3 nucleotide sequence: TGCGCCAGCAGTGAGAGGATCCTCGAAAAACTGTTTTTT. The encoded protein is CASSERILEKLFF.

The chain carries TRBV6-1 and TRBJ1-2; 7 bases are shared with TRBD1. Germline CDR1 is MNHNS and CDR2 is SASEGT. The CDR3 extends over 12 amino acids. With 9 bases clipped from V and 3 bases from J, the junction kept 4 bases outside the gene matches. CDR3 bases: TGTGCCAGTCGGGACAGCTACTATGGCTACACCTTC. It codes for CASRDSYYGYTF.

For this clone: One junction end disagrees with the germline gene, perhaps due to a read error. The chain carries TRBV5-1 and TRBJ1-2; 10 bases align to TRBD1. This CDR3 has 16 amino acids. The V gene's germline CDR1 is SGHRS and CDR2 YFSETQ. DNA of the CDR3: TGCGCCAGCAACCCGGGACAGGGGCCCACTAATTATGGCTACACCTTC. It specifies CASNPGQGPTNYGYTF.

The chain has TRBV27 and TRBJ2-3, with 7 bases matching TRBD2. The V gene's germline CDR1 is MNHEY and CDR2 SMNVEV (reference sequence). The CDR3 contains 17 residues. With 7 bases clipped from V and 4 bases from J, the junction kept 17 bases outside the gene matches. The CDR3 loop is CASKTLGKGLNADTQYF. The CDR3 DNA follows: TGTGCCAGCAAAACTTTAGGGAAGGGACTAAACGCAGATACGCAGTATTTT.

The chain is built from TRBV9 and TRBJ2-3; D unresolved. The V and J ends lost 5 bases and 8 bases respectively, with 12 bases between them. Germline V lookup: CDR1 SGDLS, CDR2 YYNGEE. The length of the CDR3 is 12 residues. For the CDR3, the DNA is TGTGCCAGCAGTGGTCCTGAACCTACGCAGTATTTT. Amino acid sequence: CASSGPEPTQYF.

The CDR3 is CASSVIAGVGETQYF. CDR3 bases: TGTGCCAGCAGCGTGATAGCGGGAGTCGGAGAGACCCAGTACTTC. V gene TRBV7-9 combines with J gene TRBJ2-5; 9 bases line up with TRBD2. Germline V gives CDR1 SEHNR, CDR2 FQNEAQ (reference sequence). With 5 bases clipped from V and 4 bases from J, the junction kept 8 bases outside the gene matches. CDR3 length: 15 residues.

Points on this clone: Other DNA sequences in this sample translate to the same CDR3. J is TRBJ1-2 and V is TRBV5-1, with TRBD1 matching over 7 bases. V was pared by 0 bases and J by 5 bases, with 4 bases of the junction left unmatched. Germline V lookup: CDR1 SGHRS, CDR2 YFSETQ. CDR3 size: 14 residues. CDR3 in DNA: TGCGCCAGCAGCTTGGGGGACAGCCTATATGGCTACACCTTC. Its protein product is CASSLGDSLYGYTF.

The chain employs TRBV29-1 and TRBJ1-1; D might be TRBD1 (5 bases). The CDR3 is 13 residues long. The germline V and J ends were trimmed by 6 bases and 4 bases, with 15 bases remaining between them. Germline V gives CDR1 SQVTM, CDR2 ANQGSEA. In DNA, the CDR3 is TGCAGCGTGGGACCGGGACGGTCCACTGAAGCTTTCTTT. It specifies CSVGPGRSTEAFF.

The chain carries TRBV6-6 and TRBJ2-7; possibly TRBD1 for D (6 bases). There are 15 residues in the CDR3. Germline CDR1 MNHNY, CDR2 SVGAGI (reference sequence). V was cut by 4 bases and J by 2 bases, with 15 bases left in between. Written as DNA, the CDR3 is TGTGCCAGCAGTTCGACAGGCCGGGGCCCCTACGAGCAGTACTTC. The encoded protein is CASSSTGRGPYEQYF.

This chain uses TRBV10-3 with TRBJ2-3; D is undetermined. The CDR3 has 14 residues. Germline V CDR1 and CDR2: ENHRY, SYGVKD. Trimming took off 6 bases at V and 2 bases at J, with 12 bases between the two ends. The CDR3 region is CAIRPPDITDTQYF. CDR3 DNA sequence: TGTGCCATCAGGCCCCCTGACATCACAGATACGCAGTATTTT.

The rearrangement links TRBV28 to TRBJ2-7; no definite D call. Germline V gene sequence: CDR1 MDHEN, CDR2 SYDVKM. Trimming shortened V by 2 bases and J by 5 bases, and 16 bases separated the two germline ends. CDR3 length: 15 amino acids. CDR3 in amino acids: CASSLTRTSFNEQYF. In DNA form, the CDR3 reads TGTGCCAGCAGTTTAACCAGGACCTCCTTTAACGAGCAGTACTTC.

The genes are TRBV4-1 and TRBJ1-1; D ambiguous. The V end lost 9 bases, the J end lost 2 bases, and 13 bases lay between the germline ends. The CDR3 spans 13 residues. Germline V gene data show CDR1 as MGHRA and CDR2 as YSYEKL. CDR3: CASAGISNTEAFF. CDR3 DNA: TGCGCCAGTGCGGGTATCTCAAACACTGAAGCTTTCTTT.

This clone was detected once. Other DNA variants within this sample encode the same CDR3. The chain links TRBV19 to TRBJ2-3; D is unresolved. The germline CDR1 and CDR2 sequences are LNHDA and SQIVND (reference sequence). V was clipped by 6 bases and J by 5 bases, with 9 bases between them. This CDR3 comprises 12 residues. The CDR3 reads CASSHPGDTQYF. The CDR3 DNA sequence: TGTGCCAGTAGCCACCCTGGAGATACGCAGTATTTT.

In the case of this clone: Other DNA variants within this sample encode the same CDR3. This chain joins TRBV5-6 and TRBJ2-7; the D gene could be TRBD1 or TRBD2 (5 bases each). The V end lost 4 bases, the J end lost 3 bases, and 11 bases lay between the germline ends. The CDR3 contains 13 residues. From germline, CDR1 is SGHDT and CDR2 YYEEEE. The CDR3 here is CASSPRGGYEQYF. In DNA, the CDR3 is TGTGCCAGCAGCCCCCGGGGCGGCTACGAGCAGTACTTC.

The V and J genes are TRBV7-8 and TRBJ2-5; D may be TRBD1 or TRBD2 (6 bases each). V lost 8 bases to trimming and J lost 4 bases, with 17 bases between them. Germline V gene sequence: CDR1 SGHVS, CDR2 FQNEAQ. This CDR3 has 14 residues. This CDR3 is CASRRQDGRETQYF. Here the CDR3 DNA reads TGTGCCAGCCGCCGACAGGACGGGAGAGAGACCCAGTACTTC. The variable domain in full, with the rest retrieved from reference TRBV7-8 and TRBJ2-5, is GAGVSQSPRYKVAKRGQDVALRCDPISGHVSLFWYQQALGQGPEFLTYFQNEAQLDKSGLPSDRFFAERPEGSVSTLKIQRTQQEDSAVYLCASRRQDGRETQYFGPGTRLLVL.

This chain connects TRBV7-9 to TRBJ2-7; the D is unclear. With 2 bases removed from V and 0 bases from J, the gap between germline ends came to 14 bases. The CDR3 totals 16 residues. Looked up from germline, CDR1 is SEHNR and CDR2 is FQNEAQ (reference sequence). The CDR3 bases are TGTGCCAGCAGCTTAAGCCCCGGAGCGTACTCCTACGAGCAGTACTTC. Amino acid sequence: CASSLSPGAYSYEQYF.

The genes are TRBV9 and TRBJ2-7; 8 bases map to TRBD2. This CDR3 contains 15 residues. The junction had 7 bases not matched to a gene; V was cut back by 3 bases and J by 2 bases. Per the germline V gene, CDR1 is SGDLS and CDR2 is YYNGEE. This CDR3 is CASSASGGLTYEQYF. For the CDR3, the DNA is TGTGCCAGCAGCGCCAGCGGGGGTCTCACCTACGAGCAGTACTTC.